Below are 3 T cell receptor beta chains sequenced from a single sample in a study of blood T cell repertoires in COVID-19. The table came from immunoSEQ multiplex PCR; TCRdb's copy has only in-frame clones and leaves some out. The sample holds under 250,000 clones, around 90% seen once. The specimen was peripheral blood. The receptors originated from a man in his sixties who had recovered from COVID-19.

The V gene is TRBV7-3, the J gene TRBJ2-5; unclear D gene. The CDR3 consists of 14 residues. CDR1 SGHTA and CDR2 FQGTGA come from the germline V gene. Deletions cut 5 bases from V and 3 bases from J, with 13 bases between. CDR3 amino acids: CASSPMTVKETQYF. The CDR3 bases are TGTGCCAGCAGCCCCATGACTGTGAAAGAGACCCAGTACTTC.

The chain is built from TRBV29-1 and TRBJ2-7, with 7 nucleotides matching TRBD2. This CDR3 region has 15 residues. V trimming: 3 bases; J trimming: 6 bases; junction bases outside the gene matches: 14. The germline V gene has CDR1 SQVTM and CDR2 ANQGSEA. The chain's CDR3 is CSVEGAKTSRGEQYF. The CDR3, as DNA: TGCAGCGTTGAGGGCGCAAAGACTAGCCGGGGCGAGCAGTACTTC.

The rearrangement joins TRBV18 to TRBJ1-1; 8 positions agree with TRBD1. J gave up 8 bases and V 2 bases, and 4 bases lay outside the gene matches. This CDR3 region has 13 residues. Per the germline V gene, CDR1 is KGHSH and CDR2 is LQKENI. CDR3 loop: CASSPARDREAFF. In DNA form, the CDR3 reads TGTGCCAGCTCACCAGCACGGGACAGGGAAGCTTTCTTT.